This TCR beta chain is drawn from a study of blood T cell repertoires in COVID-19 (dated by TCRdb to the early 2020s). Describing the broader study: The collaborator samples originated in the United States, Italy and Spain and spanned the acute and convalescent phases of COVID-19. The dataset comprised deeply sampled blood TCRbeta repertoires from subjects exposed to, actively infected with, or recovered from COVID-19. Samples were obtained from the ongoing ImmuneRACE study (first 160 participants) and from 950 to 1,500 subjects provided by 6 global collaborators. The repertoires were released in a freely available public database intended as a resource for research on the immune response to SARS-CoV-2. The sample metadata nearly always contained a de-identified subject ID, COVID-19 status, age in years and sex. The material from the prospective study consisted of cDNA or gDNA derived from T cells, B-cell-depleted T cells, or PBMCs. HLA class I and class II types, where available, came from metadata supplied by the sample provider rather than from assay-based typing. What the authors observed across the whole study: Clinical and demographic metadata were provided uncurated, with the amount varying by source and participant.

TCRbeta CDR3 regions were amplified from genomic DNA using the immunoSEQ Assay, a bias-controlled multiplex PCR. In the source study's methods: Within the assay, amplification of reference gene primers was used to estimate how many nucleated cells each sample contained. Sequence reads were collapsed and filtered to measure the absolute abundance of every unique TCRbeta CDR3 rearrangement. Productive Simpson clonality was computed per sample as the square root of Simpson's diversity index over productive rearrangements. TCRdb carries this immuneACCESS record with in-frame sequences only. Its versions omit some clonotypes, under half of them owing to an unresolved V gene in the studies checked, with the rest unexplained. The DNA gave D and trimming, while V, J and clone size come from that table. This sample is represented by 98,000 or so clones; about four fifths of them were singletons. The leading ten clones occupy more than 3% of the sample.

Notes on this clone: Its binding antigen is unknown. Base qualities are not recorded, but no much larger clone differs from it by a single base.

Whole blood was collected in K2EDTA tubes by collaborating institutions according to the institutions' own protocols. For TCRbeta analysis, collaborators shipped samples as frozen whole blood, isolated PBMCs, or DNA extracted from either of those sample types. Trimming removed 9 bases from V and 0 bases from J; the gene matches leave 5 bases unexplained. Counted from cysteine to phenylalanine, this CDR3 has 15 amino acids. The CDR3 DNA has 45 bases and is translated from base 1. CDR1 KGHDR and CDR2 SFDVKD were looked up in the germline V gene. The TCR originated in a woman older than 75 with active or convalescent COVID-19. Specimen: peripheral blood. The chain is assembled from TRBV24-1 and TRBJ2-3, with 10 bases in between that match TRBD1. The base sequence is TGTGCCACCGGGGACAGGGGCACTAGCACAGATACGCAGTATTTT. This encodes CATGDRGTSTDTQYF.